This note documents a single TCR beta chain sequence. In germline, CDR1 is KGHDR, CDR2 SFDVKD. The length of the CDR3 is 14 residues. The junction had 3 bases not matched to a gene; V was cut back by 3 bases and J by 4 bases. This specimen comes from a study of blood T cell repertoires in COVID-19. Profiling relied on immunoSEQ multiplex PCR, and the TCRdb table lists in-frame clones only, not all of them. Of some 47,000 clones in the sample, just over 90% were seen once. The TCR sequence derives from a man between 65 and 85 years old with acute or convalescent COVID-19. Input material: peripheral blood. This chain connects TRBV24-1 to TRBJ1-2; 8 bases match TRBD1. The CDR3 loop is CATSDTGGGYGYTF. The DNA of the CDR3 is TGTGCCACCAGTGATACAGGGGGTGGCTATGGCTACACCTTC.